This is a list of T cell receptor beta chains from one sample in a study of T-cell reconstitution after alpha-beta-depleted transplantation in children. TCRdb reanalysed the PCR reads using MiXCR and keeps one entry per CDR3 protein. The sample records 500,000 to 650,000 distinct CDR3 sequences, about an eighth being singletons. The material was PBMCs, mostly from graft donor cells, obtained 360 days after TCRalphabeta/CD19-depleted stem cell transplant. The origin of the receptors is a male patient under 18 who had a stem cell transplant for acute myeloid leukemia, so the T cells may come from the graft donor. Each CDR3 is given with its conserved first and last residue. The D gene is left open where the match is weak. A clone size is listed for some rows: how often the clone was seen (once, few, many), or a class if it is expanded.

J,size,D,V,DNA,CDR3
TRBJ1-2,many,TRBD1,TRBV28,TGTGCCAGCCTGGGACAGCAGTATGGCTACACCTTC,CASLGQQYGYTF
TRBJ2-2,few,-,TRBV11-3,TGTGCCAGCAGCCTTAAGCCAGGAGCTTCGGAGCTGTTTTTT,CASSLKPGASELFF
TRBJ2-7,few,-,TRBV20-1,TGCAGTGCTAGTCTGCGCGAGCAGTACTTC,CSASLREQYF
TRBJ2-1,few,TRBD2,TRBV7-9,TGTGCCAGCAGCCCTTTAGCGGGGTTCTCCTACAATGAGCAGTTCTTC,CASSPLAGFSYNEQFF
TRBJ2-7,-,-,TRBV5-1,TGCGCCAGCAGCTTGGTACCCGCGGGCTACGAGCAGTACTTC,CASSLVPAGYEQYF
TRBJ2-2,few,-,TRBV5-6,TGTGCCAGCAGCTATCCCGAAACGAACACCGGGGAGCTGTTTTTT,CASSYPETNTGELFF
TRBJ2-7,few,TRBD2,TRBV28,TGTGCCAGCAGTTTACTAAGAGGGAGGGCCGTCGAGCAGTACTTC,CASSLLRGRAVEQYF
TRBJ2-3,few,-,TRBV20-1,TGCAGTGCTAGAGATCTTATGGGGCCGGGGGATACGCAGTATTTT,CSARDLMGPGDTQYF
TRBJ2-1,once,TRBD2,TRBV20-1,TGCTGTGCTTCCCGACTAGCGGGAGGGTACAATGAGCAGTTCTTC,CCASRLAGGYNEQFF
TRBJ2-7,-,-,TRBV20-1,TGCAGTGCTAGAGGACGTAGGGTAATCGACGAGCAGTACTTC,CSARGRRVIDEQYF
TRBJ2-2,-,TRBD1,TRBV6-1,TGTGCCAGCAGATTGACAGGGACGGTAGTAGGGGAGCTGTTTTTT,CASRLTGTVVGELFF
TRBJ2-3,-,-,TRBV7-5,-,CISVSEARTSGESTDTQYF
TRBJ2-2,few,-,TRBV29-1,TGCAGCGTTGCCGGGACGGTGAACACCGGGGAGCTGTTTTTT,CSVAGTVNTGELFF
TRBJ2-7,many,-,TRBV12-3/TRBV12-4,TGTGCCAGCAGTTTTTCCGCAGGGAATCAGTACGAGCAGTACTTC,CASSFSAGNQYEQYF
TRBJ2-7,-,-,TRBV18,TGTGCCAGCTCACCACCGGCCGCTTCCTACGAGCAGTACTTC,CASSPPAASYEQYF
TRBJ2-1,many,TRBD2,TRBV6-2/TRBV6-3,TGTGCCAGCAGTTATAAAGCGGGAGTGAGCTACAATGAGCAGTTCTTC,CASSYKAGVSYNEQFF
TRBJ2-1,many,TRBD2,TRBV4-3,TGCGCCAGCAGCCCCCGGGTAGCGGGAGACGAGAGGAATGAGCAGTTCTTC,CASSPRVAGDERNEQFF
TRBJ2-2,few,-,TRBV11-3,TGTGCCAGCAGCCTATCAGACACCGGGGAGCTGTTTTTT,CASSLSDTGELFF
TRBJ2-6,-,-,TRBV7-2,TGTGCCAGCAGCTCCTCAGCTGGGGCCAACGTCCTGACTTTC,CASSSSAGANVLTF
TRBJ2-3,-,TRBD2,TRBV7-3,TGTGCCAGCAGCCTATTCCCCCTAGCGGGAGCTAACACAGATACGCAGTATTTT,CASSLFPLAGANTDTQYF
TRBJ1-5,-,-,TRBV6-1,TGTGCCAGCAGTGCGGACAGAAATCAGCCCCAGCATTTT,CASSADRNQPQHF
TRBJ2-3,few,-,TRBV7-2,TGTGCCAGCAGCTCGAGTGCCCCCTTCTTCACAGATACGCAGTATTTT,CASSSSAPFFTDTQYF
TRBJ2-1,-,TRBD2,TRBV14,TGTGCCAGCAGGCCCACTAGCGGGTCGAGCTCCTACAATGAGCAGTTCTTC,CASRPTSGSSSYNEQFF
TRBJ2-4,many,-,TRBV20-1,TGCAGTGCTATTAGTTTAGCCAAAAACATTCAGTACTTC,CSAISLAKNIQYF
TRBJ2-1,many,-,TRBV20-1,TGCAGTGCTAGGGGGACCCTCTCTTACAAGGATGAGCAGTTCTTC,CSARGTLSYKDEQFF
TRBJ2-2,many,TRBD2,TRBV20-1,TGCAGTGCTAGAGACGGGGGGAGCACCGGGGAGCTGTTTTTT,CSARDGGSTGELFF
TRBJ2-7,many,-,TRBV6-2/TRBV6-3,TGTGCCAGCAGTTACACATCCTACTACGAGCAGTACTTC,CASSYTSYYEQYF
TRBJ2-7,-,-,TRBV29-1,TGCAGCGTTGCGGGGGCAGGAGAGCAGTACTTC,CSVAGAGEQYF
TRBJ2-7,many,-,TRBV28,TGTGCCAGCAGACCCGGGACTGTGTGGTTCGAGCAGTACTTC,CASRPGTVWFEQYF
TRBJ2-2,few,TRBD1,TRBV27,TGTGCCAGCAGTCCGACATACAGGGGCCCGAACACCGGGGAGCTGTTTTTT,CASSPTYRGPNTGELFF
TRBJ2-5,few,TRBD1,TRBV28,TGTGCCAGTAAGGACAGGGGGCAAGAGACCCAGTACTTC,CASKDRGQETQYF
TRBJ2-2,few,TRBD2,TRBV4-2,TGTGCCAGCAGCCCTTCCGGCGGGACTAGCGCGAACACCGGGGAGCTGTTTTTT,CASSPSGGTSANTGELFF
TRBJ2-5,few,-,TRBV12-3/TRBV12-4,TGTGCCAGCAGGCTACTCGCTGAGACCCAGTACTTC,CASRLLAETQYF
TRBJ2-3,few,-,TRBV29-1,TGCAGCGTTGACCTTCTCGCACTTGATACGCAGTATTTT,CSVDLLALDTQYF
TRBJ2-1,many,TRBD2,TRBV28,TGTGCCAGCAGCCCAGGGTGGTGGACTAGCGGGACCCCTCCTTTCAATGAGCAGTTCTTC,CASSPGWWTSGTPPFNEQFF
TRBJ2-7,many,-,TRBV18,TGTGCCAGCTCACTTCTACGTGGCTTAGCATCCTACGAGCAGTACTTC,CASSLLRGLASYEQYF
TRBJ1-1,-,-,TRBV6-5,TGTGCCAGCAGTTACTTGCGCCTGCGTGGAAACACTGAAGCTTTCTTT,CASSYLRLRGNTEAFF
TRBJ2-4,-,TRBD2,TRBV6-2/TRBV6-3,TGTGCCAGCAGCCTACCCACTAGCGGGAGTGTGGCTCAGTACTTC,CASSLPTSGSVAQYF
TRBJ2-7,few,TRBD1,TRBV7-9,TGTGCCAGCAGCTTAGATACAGGGGGCCCGGACACCTACGAGCAGTACTTC,CASSLDTGGPDTYEQYF
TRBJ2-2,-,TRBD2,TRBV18,TGTGCCAGCTCACCAAGTCTTGCTAGCGGGAGAGATAACACCGGGGAGCTGTTTTTT,CASSPSLASGRDNTGELFF
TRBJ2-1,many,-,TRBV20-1,TGCAGTGCCGATCAGAGACTAGTCTCCTACAATGAGCAGTTCTTC,CSADQRLVSYNEQFF
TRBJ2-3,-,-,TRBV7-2,TGTGCCAGCAGCTTAACCCTCTTCACAGATACGCAGTATTTT,CASSLTLFTDTQYF
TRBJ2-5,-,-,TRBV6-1,TGTGCCAGCAGTGAAAGTCGAGAGACCCAGTACTTC,CASSESRETQYF
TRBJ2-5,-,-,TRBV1,TGCACCAGCAGCCGGGCCCCGGGGGTAGCGGGACACCAAGAGACCCAGTACTTC,CTSSRAPGVAGHQETQYF
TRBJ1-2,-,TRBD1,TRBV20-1,TGCAGTGCCCTGACTAAGGGACAGGGGGCAGGAGGCTACACCTTC,CSALTKGQGAGGYTF
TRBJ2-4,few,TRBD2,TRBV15,TGTGCCACCAGTGAGCGGGAGTGGGGCAAAAACATTCAGTACTTC,CATSEREWGKNIQYF
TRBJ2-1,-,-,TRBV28,TGTGCCAGCGGAATCTCCTACAATGAGCAGTTCTTC,CASGISYNEQFF
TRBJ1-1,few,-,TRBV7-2,TGTGCCAGCAGCTTAGTCCCAGGGGTCATAAACACTGAAGCTTTCTTT,CASSLVPGVINTEAFF
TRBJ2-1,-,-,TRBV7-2,TGTGCCAGCAGCTTAGTAGGGAGGGGGGACAATGAGCAGTTCTTC,CASSLVGRGDNEQFF
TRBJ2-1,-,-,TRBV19,TGTGCCAGTACCCGGTCCCTTGTCCACAATGAGCAGTTCTTC,CASTRSLVHNEQFF
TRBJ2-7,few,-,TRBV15,TGTGCCACCAGCAGCGGTGGAGGGAAGTACCCCTCCTACGAGCAGTACTTC,CATSSGGGKYPSYEQYF
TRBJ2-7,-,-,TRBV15,TGTGCCACCAGCAGAGTTGCTCCGGGACAGTCTAGCGACGAGCAGTACTTC,CATSRVAPGQSSDEQYF